Presented here are 27 T cell receptor beta chains from one specimen sequenced in a study of early T cells in non-severe SARS-CoV-2 infection. A single record per CDR3 protein comes from TCRdb applying MiXCR to the 5' RACE reads. The sample yields some 56,000 distinct CDR3 sequences, about 11% seen once. Sequencing used whole blood. Receptor source: an adult who was a healthcare worker with PCR-confirmed SARS-CoV-2 infection or an uninfected control (not recorded which).

This clonotype was picked up a small number of times. CDR3 residues: CASSLHRGRIETQYF. The CDR3 nucleotides read TGTGCCAGCAGCCTACACAGGGGGCGGATAGAGACCCAGTACTTC. The rearrangement joins TRBV4-2 to TRBJ2-5; 9 bases map to TRBD1. Germline V gives CDR1 LGHNA, CDR2 YNFKEQ. J lost 4 bases, V lost 4 bases, and 7 bases had no gene match. This CDR3 has 15 residues.

This clonotype was counted many times. The V call is TRBV20-1, the J call TRBJ1-6, with D uncertain. V was shortened by 1 base and J by 3 bases, with 7 bases between the two germline ends. CDR1 and CDR2 (germline): DFQATT, SNEGSKA (reference sequence). CDR3 length equals 14 residues. The CDR3 is CSARGQVYNSPLHF. CDR3 DNA: TGCAGTGCTAGAGGGCAGGTCTATAATTCACCCCTCCACTTT.

Here the CDR3 reads CASALAGPASEQYF. DNA for the CDR3: TGTGCCAGCGCCTTAGCGGGGCCCGCTAGCGAGCAGTACTTC. The rearrangement joins TRBV2 to TRBJ2-7; 8 positions agree with TRBD2. Germline CDR1 SNHLY, CDR2 FYNNEI. CDR3 size: 14 residues. V dropped 8 bases and J dropped 6; count of bases not matched to a gene: 12.

This clonotype was seen ten or more times. V and J are TRBV27 and TRBJ2-3; D is uncertain. The germline V gene has CDR1 MNHEY and CDR2 SMNVEV (reference sequence). Trimming stripped 0 bases from V and 10 bases from J, with 14 bases between. The CDR3 has 14 amino acids. The CDR3 region is CASSLSPHHQPQYF. CDR3 nucleotides: TGTGCCAGCAGTTTATCCCCTCATCATCAACCGCAGTATTTT.

This chain joins TRBV5-6 and TRBJ2-5; 8 bases line up with TRBD1. The CDR3 is 14 residues long. Germline CDR1 and CDR2: SGHDT and YYEEEE. J lost 5 bases, V lost 7 bases, and 10 bases had no gene match. As DNA, the CDR3 is TGTGCCAGCCGAGGACAGGGACTCTATGAGACCCAGTACTTC. It codes for CASRGQGLYETQYF.

This clonotype occurred many times. V and J are TRBV29-1 and TRBJ1-1; D not resolved. CDR1 and CDR2 from the germline V gene are SQVTM and ANQGSEA. Trimming cost V 3 bases and J 9 bases, with 11 bases left between them. The CDR3 extends over 11 amino acids. The CDR3 DNA sequence: TGCAGCGTTGACAAATCCTCTCAAGCTTTCTTT. It specifies CSVDKSSQAFF.

The sample holds many counts of this clonotype. The CDR3 here is CASSYSPSSGTSGFNNEQFF. In DNA form, the CDR3 reads TGTGCCAGCAGTTACAGTCCCAGCTCCGGGACTAGCGGGTTTAACAATGAGCAGTTCTTC. V gene TRBV6-5 combines with J gene TRBJ2-1; 12 bases align to TRBD2. With 2 bases clipped from V and 5 bases from J, the junction kept 16 bases outside the gene matches. This CDR3 region has 20 residues. From germline, CDR1 is MNHEY and CDR2 SVGAGI.

This clonotype has more than one count but fewer than ten. The genes are TRBV15 and TRBJ2-5; TRBD2 is a possible D gene (5 bases). The CDR3 contains 13 residues. With 5 bases removed from V and 4 bases from J, the gap between germline ends came to 11 bases. The germline V gene has CDR1 LNHNV and CDR2 YYDKDF (reference sequence). Here the CDR3 DNA reads TGTGCCACCAGCCGAGGGAGACTAGAGACCCAGTACTTC. It translates to CATSRGRLETQYF.

There are a few counts of this clonotype. This chain links TRBV20-1 with TRBJ1-5, with TRBD1 identical over 8 bases. The V and J ends lost 3 bases and 6 bases, in that order; junction bases with no gene match: 4. Germline assignment: CDR1 DFQATT and CDR2 SNEGSKA (reference sequence). The CDR3 totals 13 residues. CDR3 protein: CSASTQGGQPQHF. CDR3 nucleotide sequence: TGCAGTGCTAGTACACAGGGGGGTCAGCCCCAGCATTTT.

This clonotype was seen a few times. V is TRBV19 and J is TRBJ1-5, with 8 bases matching TRBD1. This CDR3 comprises 13 residues. CDR1 and CDR2 (germline): LNHDA, SQIVND (reference sequence). Unmatched junction bases numbered 8, after V lost 10 bases and J lost 6 bases. CDR3 nucleotides: TGTGCCACCGTGACAGGGGAAGGTCAGCCCCAGCATTTT. It is translated as CATVTGEGQPQHF. Drawing the rest from reference TRBV19 and TRBJ1-5, the complete variable domain is DGGITQSPKYLFRKEGQNVTLSCEQNLNHDAMYWYRQDPGQGLRLIYYSQIVNDFQKGDIAEGYSVSREKKESFPLTVTSAQKNPTAFYLCATVTGEGQPQHFGDGTRLSIL.

In this sample, this clonotype turned up many times. J is TRBJ1-4 and V is TRBV12-3 or TRBV12-4; D unresolved. V lost 6 bases and J lost 8, with 13 bases in between. CDR3 size: 13 residues. CDR3 sequence (DNA): TGTGCCAGCAGCCCCCGGTCGGGGGAAAAACTGTTTTTT. Translation gives CASSPRSGEKLFF.

This clonotype was seen a handful of times. This sequence joins TRBV6-6 and TRBJ2-7; 13 nucleotides match TRBD2. The J segment lost 5 bases and the V segment lost 6 bases, leaving 13 bases of the junction unmatched. The CDR3 runs 17 residues. CDR1 and CDR2 (germline): MNHNY, SVGAGI (reference sequence). The CDR3 DNA sequence: TGTGCCAGCAGCTACGGGCCCCGGACTAGCGGGAGCCACGAGCAGTACTTC. It translates to CASSYGPRTSGSHEQYF.

This clonotype was observed a handful of times. V gene TRBV9 combines with J gene TRBJ2-7; TRBD2 matches 10 bases. CDR3 length equals 16 residues. V dropped 0 bases and J dropped 6; count of bases not matched to a gene: 9. CDR1 and CDR2 (germline): SGDLS, YYNGEE. The CDR3 region has the DNA TGTGCCAGCAGCGTAGGATCTAGCGGGAGTACCTTCGAGCAGTACTTC. Amino acid sequence: CASSVGSSGSTFEQYF.

The chain uses TRBV5-8 and TRBJ1-6; D is unclear. The CDR3 is 13 amino acids. Germline V gene data show CDR1 as SGHTS and CDR2 as YDEGEE. V was trimmed by 4 bases and J by 8 bases, leaving 10 bases between them. DNA for the CDR3: TGTGCCAGCAGCGTCGACCGGGATTCACCCCTCCACTTT. It encodes CASSVDRDSPLHF.

This clonotype was recorded at least ten times. V is TRBV6-2 or TRBV6-3 and J is TRBJ2-1, with 8 bases aligning to TRBD2. V shed 8 bases, J shed 0 bases, and the junction held 6 bases outside the gene matches. This CDR3 comprises 15 residues. In germline, CDR1 is MNHEY, CDR2 SVGEGT. CDR3 region: CASEVAGSSYNEQFF. For the CDR3, the DNA is TGTGCCAGCGAGGTAGCGGGGAGCTCCTACAATGAGCAGTTCTTC.

This clonotype was seen a few times. The rearrangement uses TRBV5-1 and TRBJ2-1; D possibly corresponds to TRBD1 (6 bases). Germline V gene lookup returns CDR1 SGHRS and CDR2 YFSETQ. CDR3 length: 12 residues. Trimming took 4 bases from V and 10 from J, leaving 12 bases between them. The CDR3 DNA follows: TGCGCCAGCAGCCTCGACAGGTTCGAGCAGTTCTTC. This translates into CASSLDRFEQFF.

This clonotype was counted at least ten times. The chain recombines TRBV7-3 with TRBJ2-7; TRBD2 might be the D (5 bases). V was trimmed by 1 base and J by 7 bases, leaving 11 bases between them. CDR1 is SGHTA and CDR2 is FQGTGA in the germline V gene. The CDR3 consists of 13 residues. The CDR3 DNA reads TGTGCCAGCAGCTTAAATCCTTCGGGGGAGCAGTACTTC. Its protein product is CASSLNPSGEQYF.

This clonotype has a handful of counts. The chain is built from TRBV28 and TRBJ1-4, with 7 positions matching TRBD1. J was trimmed by 7 bases and V by 6 bases; bases with no gene match: 8. CDR3 length equals 14 residues. The germline CDR1 and CDR2 sequences are MDHEN and SYDVKM. This chain's CDR3 is CASSMGQFGEKLFF. Here the CDR3 DNA reads TGTGCCAGCAGCATGGGACAGTTCGGTGAAAAACTGTTTTTT.

This clonotype was seen more than once but under ten times. The chain combines TRBV7-9 with TRBJ2-5; the D call may be TRBD1 or TRBD2 (5 bases each). The CDR3 spans 12 residues. Germline lookup yields CDR1 SEHNR and CDR2 FQNEAQ (reference sequence). V dropped 5 bases and J dropped 7 bases, with 11 bases sitting between them. The CDR3 loop reads CASSQGEGTQYF. The CDR3 nucleotides read TGTGCCAGCAGCCAGGGTGAGGGGACCCAGTACTTC. Based on the CDR3 plus reference TRBV7-9 and TRBJ2-5, the full variable domain is DTGVSQNPRHKITKRGQNVTFRCDPISEHNRLYWYRQTLGQGPEFLTYFQNEAQLEKSRLLSDRFSAERPKGSFSTLEIQRTEQGDSAMYLCASSQGEGTQYFGPGTRLLVL.

At least ten counts were recorded for this clonotype. This chain connects TRBV30 to TRBJ1-4; TRBD1 is a possible D gene (5 bases). Trimming took 5 bases from V and 8 from J, leaving 15 bases between them. The germline CDR1 and CDR2 sequences are GTSNPN and SVGIG (reference sequence). This CDR3 is built from 13 residues. CDR3 amino acids: CAWSSVGAEKLFF. The CDR3, as DNA: TGTGCCTGGTCATCAGTCGGGGCCGAAAAACTGTTTTTT.

In its sample, this clonotype was seen a few times. The chain links TRBV15 to TRBJ1-2; D is unclear. Germline CDR1 and CDR2: LNHNV and YYDKDF (reference sequence). The CDR3 has 13 amino acids. Trimming shortened V by 5 bases and J by 5 bases, and 12 bases separated the two germline ends. This CDR3 is CATSPGRGYGYTF. In nucleotides, the CDR3 is TGTGCCACCAGCCCCGGTCGGGGTTATGGCTACACCTTC.

This clonotype was observed at least ten times. This chain connects TRBV29-1 to TRBJ2-1, with D possibly being TRBD2 (6 bases). CDR1 and CDR2 from the germline V gene are SQVTM and ANQGSEA. V lost 1 base and J lost 1, with 11 bases in between. There are 15 residues in the CDR3. The CDR3 DNA reads TGCAGCGTTGAAGGGCGGGATAGTTCCTACAATGAGCAGTTCTTC. It specifies CSVEGRDSSYNEQFF.

This clonotype was counted a few times. The genes are TRBV20-1 and TRBJ2-1; D perhaps matches TRBD1 (6 bases). Germline-derived CDR1 and CDR2 are DFQATT and SNEGSKA (reference sequence). The CDR3 has 13 residues. The V gene lost 6 bases and the J gene lost 1 base, with 10 bases spanning the gap. This CDR3 is CSAEGESYNEQFF. In DNA, the CDR3 is TGCAGTGCCGAGGGGGAGTCCTACAATGAGCAGTTCTTC.

This clonotype showed up just a few times. The chain couples TRBV18 to TRBJ1-5; D not certain. CDR1 and CDR2 (germline): KGHSH, LQKENI. CDR3 length: 12 amino acids. Deletions cut 5 bases from V and 2 bases from J, with 4 bases between. CDR3 residues: CASSMGNQPQHF. CDR3 DNA sequence: TGTGCCAGCTCAATGGGCAATCAGCCCCAGCATTTT. The variable domain in full, with the rest retrieved from reference TRBV18 and TRBJ1-5, is NAGVMQNPRHLVRRRGQEARLRCSPMKGHSHVYWYRQLPEEGLKFMVYLQKENIIDESGMPKERFSAEFPKEGPSILRIQQVVRGDSAAYFCASSMGNQPQHFGDGTRLSIL.

J is TRBJ2-7 and V is TRBV4-1; D may be TRBD2 (5 bases). Trimming removed 1 base at V and 4 bases at J, with 14 bases between. Per germline, CDR1 MGHRA and CDR2 YSYEKL. The CDR3 totals 15 residues. CDR3: CASSQVRGLTYEQYF. The CDR3 coding sequence is TGCGCCAGCAGCCAAGTTCGTGGACTGACATACGAGCAGTACTTC.

This clonotype was recorded many times. The chain carries TRBV6-2 or TRBV6-3 and TRBJ2-2; 7 bases line up with TRBD2. CDR3 length: 16 residues. V trimming: 6 bases; J trimming: 6 bases; junction bases outside the gene matches: 13. Germline V gives CDR1 MNHEY, CDR2 SVGEGT. CDR3 sequence reads: CASSKGRSGQAGELFF. CDR3 nucleotide sequence: TGTGCCAGCAGCAAAGGGCGTAGCGGGCAGGCCGGGGAGCTGTTTTTT.

This clonotype was counted at least ten times. This chain joins TRBV2 and TRBJ2-7; D unresolved. V lost 6 bases to trimming and J lost 4 bases, with 10 bases between them. In germline, CDR1 is SNHLY, CDR2 FYNNEI. This CDR3 is built from 12 residues. Here the CDR3 reads CASRALAYEQYF. CDR3 nucleotides: TGTGCCAGCAGGGCCTTGGCGTACGAGCAGTACTTC.